This is a list of T cell receptor beta chains from one sample in a study of blood T cell repertoires in COVID-19. Repertoires were generated with immunoSEQ multiplex PCR, while TCRdb's copy carries only in-frame clones and drops some. The table shows tens of thousands of clones, with 80% to 85% occurring only once. The source material was peripheral blood. These receptors originate from a man aged 50-59 years with acute or convalescent COVID-19. Each CDR3 is given with its conserved first and last residue. D genes are given only for firm matches. The size field is filled for only some rows; it gives once, few, many or a size class.

TRBV6-2/TRBV6-3	TRBJ1-2	-	-	CASSYSGGPVYGYTF	TGTGCCAGCAGTTACTCCGGGGGTCCCGTCTATGGCTACACCTTC
TRBV19	TRBJ2-3	TRBD1	-	CASRPSGTAADTQYF	TGTGCCAGTAGACCTTCTGGGACAGCAGCAGATACGCAGTATTTT
TRBV10-1	TRBJ2-2	TRBD2	few	CASSDRSSGVPGELFF	TGCGCCAGCAGTGATCGGTCTAGCGGGGTCCCCGGGGAGCTGTTTTTT
TRBV11-2	TRBJ2-7	-	once	CASSRPSQGGYEQYF	TGTGCCAGCAGCCGTCCCAGCCAGGGAGGATACGAGCAGTACTTC
TRBV12-5	TRBJ2-1	TRBD2	once	CASGLGTSGRVGEQFF	TGTGCTAGTGGTTTGGGGACTAGCGGGAGGGTCGGTGAGCAGTTCTTC
TRBV2	TRBJ2-7	-	-	CASSEDTGYSYEQYF	TGTGCCAGCAGTGAAGACACAGGATACTCCTACGAGCAGTACTTC
TRBV2	TRBJ2-2	-	-	CASSGATNTGELFF	TGTGCCAGCAGTGGGGCGACGAACACCGGGGAGCTGTTTTTT
TRBV4-3	TRBJ2-3	-	few	CASSQAPGSDADTQYF	TGCGCCAGCAGCCAAGCTCCGGGGAGCGATGCAGATACGCAGTATTTT
TRBV28	TRBJ2-7	-	-	CASDPGAGFEQYF	TGTGCCAGCGACCCCGGGGCGGGGTTCGAGCAGTACTTC
TRBV27	TRBJ2-7	-	-	CASSSGVEQYF	TGTGCCAGCAGCTCCGGGGTCGAGCAGTACTTC
TRBV7-2	TRBJ1-4	TRBD1	-	CASSMTGAGVATNEKLFF	TGTGCCAGCAGCATGACAGGGGCTGGTGTGGCAACTAATGAAAAACTGTTTTTT
TRBV4-1	TRBJ1-2	-	few	CASSQDPGNYGYTF	TGCGCCAGCAGCCAAGATCCGGGAAACTATGGCTACACCTTC
TRBV9	TRBJ2-4	-	once	CASSVAGVERNIQYF	TGTGCCAGCAGCGTAGCGGGGGTTGAACGAAACATTCAGTACTTC
TRBV27	TRBJ1-5	TRBD1	few	CASSLQGAPSNQPQHF	TGTGCCAGCAGTTTACAGGGGGCTCCTAGCAATCAGCCCCAGCATTTT
TRBV3-1/TRBV3-2	TRBJ1-4	TRBD1	-	CAQTGKRGGTGYSNEKLFF	TGTGCCCAAACCGGCAAGCGGGGGGGGACAGGGTATTCGAATGAAAAACTGTTTTTT
TRBV6-5	TRBJ2-7	-	-	CASSRDGSYEQYF	TGTGCCAGCAGCCGAGACGGGTCCTACGAGCAGTACTTC
TRBV27	TRBJ2-1	-	-	CASSLQELGPYNEQFF	TGTGCCAGCAGTTTACAAGAACTAGGTCCCTACAATGAGCAGTTCTTC
TRBV5-1	TRBJ2-2	TRBD1	once	CASTNRTGRGAVF	TGCGCCAGCACCAACCGGACAGGTCGGGGAGCTGTTTTT
TRBV3-1/TRBV3-2	TRBJ1-4	TRBD1	-	CASSQDLTGRKLFF	TGTGCCAGCAGCCAAGACTTGACAGGGAGAAAACTGTTTTTT
TRBV5-5	TRBJ1-1	TRBD1	-	CASSPRQGVGTEAFF	TGTGCCAGCAGCCCCAGACAGGGTGTGGGCACTGAAGCTTTCTTT
TRBV5-1	TRBJ1-6	-	-	CASSLESDNSPLHF	TGCGCCAGCAGCTTAGAGAGCGATAATTCACCCCTCCACTTT
TRBV19	TRBJ2-2	TRBD2	-	CASSIGAAGGLSTGELFF	TGTGCCAGTAGTATAGGTGCAGCGGGGGGGTTGAGCACCGGGGAGCTGTTTTTT
TRBV4-1	TRBJ2-6	-	-	CASSQGDAGTLKFGVLTF	TGCGCCAGCAGCCAAGGGGACGCCGGGACTTTAAAGTTCGGCGTCCTGACTTTC
TRBV6-5	TRBJ2-1	-	-	CASSPVRTGGNEQFF	TGTGCCAGCAGTCCCGTCCGGACCGGAGGCAATGAGCAGTTCTTC
TRBV18	TRBJ1-4	TRBD1	-	CASSHDRGGEKLFF	TGTGCCAGCTCCCACGACAGGGGTGGAGAAAAACTGTTTTTT
TRBV18	TRBJ1-4	-	-	CASSPNRGPNEKLFF	TGTGCCAGCTCACCAAATCGAGGGCCTAATGAAAAACTGTTTTTT
TRBV28	TRBJ2-7	TRBD1	-	CASSLDRGRTYEQYF	TGTGCCAGCAGCTTAGACAGGGGGCGCACCTACGAGCAGTACTTC
TRBV28	TRBJ2-7	TRBD1	-	CASSLPGQSLYEQYF	TGTGCCAGCAGTTTACCGGGACAGAGCCTCTACGAGCAGTACTTC
TRBV18	TRBJ2-6	-	once	CASRRGGPGANVLTF	TGTGCCAGCCGGAGGGGGGGACCTGGGGCCAACGTCCTGACTTTC
TRBV6-2/TRBV6-3	TRBJ2-1	-	few	CASSTGFGNEQFF	TGTGCCAGCAGTACAGGGTTCGGGAATGAGCAGTTCTTC
TRBV7-2	TRBJ1-2	TRBD1	-	CASSSAPRGLGYTF	TGTGCCAGCAGCTCCGCGCCCAGGGGGCTTGGCTACACCTTC
TRBV2	TRBJ2-5	TRBD2	once	CASRGDQETQYF	TGTGCCAGTCGGGGGGACCAAGAGACCCAGTACTTC
TRBV7-2	TRBJ1-6	TRBD1	-	CASSTWTGMYSPLHF	TGTGCCAGCAGCACATGGACAGGGATGTACTCACCCCTCCACTTT
TRBV19	TRBJ2-2	-	-	CASRKQVRTGELFF	TGTGCCAGTAGAAAACAGGTCCGCACCGGGGAGCTGTTTTTT
TRBV7-2	TRBJ1-3	TRBD1	-	CASSPYRGSNSGNTIYF	TGTGCCAGCAGCCCTTACAGGGGCTCCAACTCTGGAAACACCATATATTTT
TRBV27	TRBJ1-2	-	-	CASSLLEGLGGGSGGYTF	TGTGCCAGCAGTTTGTTGGAGGGGCTAGGCGGGGGGTCGGGTGGCTACACCTTC
TRBV4-2	TRBJ2-7	TRBD1	once	CASSQYTGVYEQYF	TGTGCCAGCAGCCAGTACACAGGGGTCTACGAGCAGTACTTC
TRBV7-6	TRBJ2-5	TRBD2	-	CASSFLSGRSETQYF	TGTGCCAGCAGCTTTCTTAGCGGGAGATCGGAGACCCAGTACTTC
TRBV15	TRBJ1-2	-	-	CATSRGDSYGYTF	TGTGCCACCAGCAGGGGAGACTCCTATGGCTACACCTTC
TRBV28	TRBJ1-5	-	-	CASSRAQVAAQPQHF	TGTGCCAGCAGTCGAGCCCAGGTGGCCGCTCAGCCCCAGCATTTT
TRBV7-2	TRBJ1-5	TRBD1	-	CASSRLTGGNNQPQHF	TGTGCCAGCAGCCGCCTGACAGGGGGCAACAATCAGCCCCAGCATTTT
TRBV25-1	TRBJ1-4	TRBD1	-	CASRDRDEKLFF	TGTGCCAGCAGGGACAGGGATGAAAAACTGTTTTTT
TRBV19	TRBJ1-5	TRBD1	-	CASSSRSQGANQPQHF	TGTGCCAGTAGTAGCCGCTCACAGGGGGCAAATCAGCCCCAGCATTTT
TRBV24-1	TRBJ1-2	-	-	CATSDPDTRGGYTF	TGTGCCACCAGTGATCCGGACACTCGAGGTGGCTACACCTTC
TRBV5-1	TRBJ1-2	TRBD1	-	CASRPGQAGGYTF	TGCGCCAGCAGACCCGGACAGGCAGGTGGCTACACCTTC
TRBV28	TRBJ2-7	TRBD1	-	CASTPLDREYEQYF	TGTGCCAGCACCCCTTTGGACAGGGAATACGAGCAGTACTTC
TRBV11-3	TRBJ2-7	-	-	CASSSDTFGEQYF	TGTGCCAGCAGCTCGGACACCTTCGGCGAGCAGTACTTC
TRBV29-1	TRBJ2-1	-	-	CSSRGSYNEQFF	TGCAGCTCCCGAGGCTCCTACAATGAGCAGTTCTTC
TRBV7-2	TRBJ1-2	TRBD1	-	CASSSHPRGDRNGYTF	TGTGCCAGCAGCTCGCACCCGAGGGGGGACAGAAATGGCTACACCTTC
TRBV12-3/TRBV12-4	TRBJ2-5	-	-	CASSLKGETQYF	TGTGCCAGCAGTTTAAAGGGGGAGACCCAGTACTTC